A single sample is the source of the 3 T cell receptor beta chains below, sequenced in a study of T cell repertoires in cytomegalovirus infection. Each CDR3 protein gets one entry after TCRdb re-called the reads with MiXCR. The repertoire has nearly 650,000 distinct CDR3 sequences, roughly 26% of them found once; the top ten carry less than 10%. The sequenced sample was CD8+ T cells from PBMCs. The receptors stem from a human donor in good health (CMV status not recorded). Some clones in this sample may be carry-over from other donors' samples.

This clonotype appeared many times. The J gene is TRBJ1-1, the V gene TRBV7-9; no clear D gene. V was shortened by 1 base and J by 1 base, with 7 bases between the two germline ends. CDR1 is SEHNR, CDR2 FQNEAQ, per germline (reference sequence). This CDR3 contains 14 residues. The DNA for the CDR3 is TGTGCCAGCAGCTTAGTCCTCCCGAACACTGAAGCTTTCTTT. Translating it yields CASSLVLPNTEAFF.

This clonotype was observed a few times. The CDR3 sequence is CASKFGSISSRETQYF. The CDR3 DNA reads TGTGCCAGCAAGTTCGGCTCAATCTCCTCAAGGGAGACCCAGTACTTC. This rearrangement joins TRBV14 to TRBJ2-5, with no clear D. This CDR3 spans 16 amino acids. Germline V gives CDR1 SGHDN, CDR2 FVKESK. Deletions cut 7 bases from V and 5 bases from J, with 23 bases between.

The V and J genes are TRBV4-1 and TRBJ2-7; TRBD1 matches at 7 bases. CDR1 and CDR2 (germline): MGHRA, YSYEKL. This CDR3 is 15 amino acids long. V dropped 2 bases and J dropped 2; count of bases not matched to a gene: 6. DNA for the CDR3: TGCGCCAGCAGCCAACGCACAGGGGCCCCCTACGAGCAGTACTTC. This codes for CASSQRTGAPYEQYF.